The 25 T cell receptor beta chains presented below share a single source sample, sequenced in a study of cytomegalovirus exposure and HLA in healthy donors. A multiplex PCR was run with 60 Vbeta primers and 13 Jbeta primers. Only in-frame clones appear in the TCRdb table, and some are missing; sequencing was by immunoSEQ multiplex PCR. Among some 150,000 clones, roughly 80% were seen once, and the ten largest hold 6.8%. Sequenced sample: PBMCs. Every receptor here comes from a middle-aged man in good health and CMV-seropositive.

The V and J genes are TRBV30 and TRBJ2-2, with TRBD2 matching 10 bases. Germline values: CDR1 GTSNPN, CDR2 SVGIG (reference sequence). With V trimmed by 2 bases and J by 4 bases, 10 bases remained unmatched. CDR3 length: 17 residues. The CDR3 reads CAWSLQGLAGATGELFF. The CDR3 coding sequence is TGTGCCTGGAGTCTCCAAGGGCTAGCGGGGGCCACCGGGGAGCTGTTTTTT.

V gene TRBV28 combines with J gene TRBJ2-7; 7 positions agree with TRBD1. V was clipped by 5 bases and J by 2 bases; unmatched bases: 6. The CDR3 has 14 amino acids. Germline lookup yields CDR1 MDHEN and CDR2 SYDVKM. The CDR3 sequence: CASSIDRVAYEQYF. DNA of the CDR3: TGTGCCAGCAGTATAGACAGGGTTGCCTACGAGCAGTACTTC.

The rearrangement uses TRBV27 and TRBJ2-1; D may be TRBD1 (6 bases). This CDR3 contains 15 residues. Trimming took off 6 bases at V and 5 bases at J, with 17 bases between the two ends. The germline gives CDR1 MNHEY, CDR2 SMNVEV (reference sequence). CDR3 DNA sequence: TGTGCCAGCAGCATGAGAGGGGGACCGAACAATGAGCAGTTCTTC. Translated, it gives CASSMRGGPNNEQFF.

The CDR3 DNA sequence: TGTGCCAGCAGCGGAAGGACAGGGAGCACAGATACGCAGTATTTT. This encodes CASSGRTGSTDTQYF. The rearrangement uses TRBV9 and TRBJ2-3, with 8 positions matching TRBD1. V gave up 3 bases and J gave up 0 bases; unmatched junction bases: 3. Germline V gene lookup returns CDR1 SGDLS and CDR2 YYNGEE. The CDR3 spans 15 residues.

The chain uses TRBV6-6 and TRBJ2-5; no firm D call. Trimming removed 2 bases from V and 1 base from J, with 8 bases in between. Germline V gene data show CDR1 as MNHNY and CDR2 as SVGAGI (reference sequence). This CDR3 is built from 14 residues. CDR3 in amino acids: CASSYGGPQETQYF. The DNA of the CDR3 is TGTGCCAGCAGTTACGGCGGCCCCCAAGAGACCCAGTACTTC.

The V call is TRBV21-1, the J call TRBJ2-5; the DNA was not compared with TRBD1, the D call given in the table. TRBV21-1 is described as a pseudogene. This CDR3 contains 14 residues. The CDR3 reads CASSKRETGETQYF. As DNA, the CDR3 is TGTGCCAGCAGCAAACGCGAGACAGGTGAGACCCAGTACTTC.

CDR3 bases: TGTGCCAGCAGAGGACAGCTCTCCTACAATGAGCAGTTCTTC. Its translation is CASRGQLSYNEQFF. The gene calls are TRBV28 and TRBJ2-1, with D possibly being TRBD1 (6 bases). Germline V gene data show CDR1 as MDHEN and CDR2 as SYDVKM. Trimming pared 6 bases from V and 0 bases from J, leaving 9 bases between. The CDR3 is 14 residues long.

The V call is TRBV19, the J call TRBJ2-3; 13 bases fit TRBD2. Germline-derived CDR1 and CDR2 are LNHDA and SQIVND (reference sequence). Trimming removed 6 bases from V and 2 bases from J; junction bases left unmatched: 2. CDR3 length: 15 residues. The DNA for the CDR3 is TGTGCCAGTAGGGGACTAGCGGGATCCACAGATACGCAGTATTTT. This sequence encodes CASRGLAGSTDTQYF. The entire variable domain, with the rest obtained from reference TRBV19 and TRBJ2-3, is as follows: DGGITQSPKYLFRKEGQNVTLSCEQNLNHDAMYWYRQDPGQGLRLIYYSQIVNDFQKGDIAEGYSVSREKKESFPLTVTSAQKNPTAFYLCASRGLAGSTDTQYFGPGTRLTVL.

This clone was picked up a small number of times. The V gene is TRBV5-1, the J gene TRBJ2-7; D may be TRBD2 (6 bases). Trimming shortened V by 4 bases and J by 4 bases, and 9 bases separated the two germline ends. The CDR3 runs 12 residues. The germline gives CDR1 SGHRS, CDR2 YFSETQ. The CDR3 DNA reads as TGCGCCAGCAGCCCGGAGGGTTACGAGCAGTACTTC. The encoded protein is CASSPEGYEQYF. The full variable domain, completed using reference TRBV5-1 and TRBJ2-7, is KAGVTQTPRYLIKTRGQQVTLSCSPISGHRSVSWYQQTPGQGLQFLFEYFSETQRNKGNFPGRFSGRQFSNSRSEMNVSTLELGDSALYLCASSPEGYEQYFGPGTRLTVT.

The J gene is TRBJ2-5, the V gene TRBV27, with TRBD2 matching 8 bases. The germline CDR1 and CDR2 sequences are MNHEY and SMNVEV (reference sequence). The CDR3 sequence is 15 residues long. J gave up 2 bases and V 2 bases, and 4 bases lay outside the gene matches. The CDR3 region is CASSLSTSGQETQYF. The CDR3 nucleotides are TGTGCCAGCAGTTTAAGTACTAGCGGACAAGAGACCCAGTACTTC.

The chain links TRBV5-1 to TRBJ2-3; 10 bases map to TRBD2. The CDR3 is 17 amino acids. Germline V gene data show CDR1 as SGHRS and CDR2 as YFSETQ. The V segment lost 6 bases and the J segment 6 bases; nucleotides outside the gene matches: 16. CDR3 bases: TGCGCCAGCACCCCTACCGGGAGCGGGAGGGTTCTGGATACGCAGTATTTT. Encoded protein: CASTPTGSGRVLDTQYF.

V usage is TRBV18 and J usage is TRBJ2-1; D unclear. Germline CDR1 is KGHSH and CDR2 is LQKENI. V was cut by 6 bases and J by 6 bases, with 6 bases left in between. CDR3 size: 11 residues. CDR3 nucleotides: TGTGCCAGCTCGGGCCCCAATGAGCAGTTCTTC. Translating it yields CASSGPNEQFF.

The V gene is TRBV7-6, the J gene TRBJ2-7; maybe TRBD2 (7 bases). The CDR3 contains 15 residues. Per germline, CDR1 SGHVS and CDR2 FNYEAQ. Trimming took 5 bases from V and 3 from J, leaving 17 bases between them. The CDR3 sequence: CASSLIGRGNYEQYF. The CDR3 coding sequence is TGTGCCAGCAGCCTCATAGGGAGGGGGAACTACGAGCAGTACTTC.

V gene TRBV27 combines with J gene TRBJ2-3; TRBD1 agrees at 9 bases. The J segment lost 6 bases and the V segment lost 0 bases, leaving 7 bases of the junction unmatched. Germline V gene lookup returns CDR1 MNHEY and CDR2 SMNVEV (reference sequence). This CDR3 has 16 residues. In DNA, the CDR3 is TGTGCCAGCAGTTTATCGAGAGGGACAGGGTTGGATACGCAGTATTTT. It codes for CASSLSRGTGLDTQYF.

The V call is TRBV29-1, the J call TRBJ2-1; D is possibly TRBD2 (6 bases). Trimming stripped 1 base from V and 10 bases from J, with 14 bases between. The CDR3 length is 13 residues. CDR1 is SQVTM and CDR2 is ANQGSEA in the germline V gene. CDR3 protein: CSVEVWRAGEQFF. In DNA, the CDR3 is TGCAGCGTTGAAGTCTGGAGGGCGGGGGAGCAGTTCTTC.

CDR3 DNA sequence: TGTGCCAGCAGCAATCCCCCGCGAGGGACTGAAGCTTTCTTT. This gives the protein CASSNPPRGTEAFF. This chain connects TRBV5-4 to TRBJ1-1; D is unresolved. With 4 bases removed from V and 5 bases from J, the gap between germline ends came to 15 bases. The CDR3 length is 14 residues. Germline CDR1 is SGHNT and CDR2 is YYREEE (reference sequence). Drawing the rest from reference TRBV5-4 and TRBJ1-1, the complete variable domain is ETGVTQSPTHLIKTRGQQVTLRCSSQSGHNTVSWYQQALGQGPQFIFQYYREEENGRGNFPPRFSGLQFPNYSSELNVNALELDDSALYLCASSNPPRGTEAFFGQGTRLTVV.

This chain links TRBV30 with TRBJ2-7; 10 nucleotides line up with TRBD1. This CDR3 comprises 13 residues. V lost 8 bases and J lost 5; bases outside the gene matches: 9. Germline V lookup: CDR1 GTSNPN, CDR2 SVGIG (reference sequence). This CDR3 reads CATRDRGFDEQYF. CDR3 DNA sequence: TGTGCCACCAGGGACAGGGGTTTTGACGAGCAGTACTTC.

The chain uses TRBV5-1 and TRBJ2-3, with D possibly TRBD2 on 7 matching bases. V was shortened by 1 base and J by 4 bases, with 19 bases between the two germline ends. Germline-derived CDR1 and CDR2 are SGHRS and YFSETQ. The CDR3 is 17 amino acids. CDR3 sequence reads: CASSLILGGGASDTQYF. In nucleotides, the CDR3 is TGCGCCAGCAGCTTGATTTTAGGGGGGGGCGCATCAGATACGCAGTATTTT. The whole variable domain, remainder taken from reference TRBV5-1 and TRBJ2-3, is KAGVTQTPRYLIKTRGQQVTLSCSPISGHRSVSWYQQTPGQGLQFLFEYFSETQRNKGNFPGRFSGRQFSNSRSEMNVSTLELGDSALYLCASSLILGGGASDTQYFGPGTRLTVL.

This clone was counted between two and nine times. V and J are TRBV14 and TRBJ1-5; 9 nucleotides line up with TRBD1. The CDR3 is made up of 15 amino acids. Germline V gene data show CDR1 as SGHDN and CDR2 as FVKESK. The ends lost 5 bases at V and 8 bases at J; junction bases unmatched: 10. This chain's CDR3 is CASSVRDREFKPQHF. The DNA of the CDR3 is TGTGCCAGCAGCGTCCGGGACAGGGAGTTCAAGCCCCAGCATTTT. The complete variable domain, with remaining parts taken from reference TRBV14 and TRBJ1-5, reads EAGVTQFPSHSVIEKGQTVTLRCDPISGHDNLYWYRRVMGKEIKFLLHFVKESKQDESGMPNNRFLAERTGGTYSTLKVQPAELEDSGVYFCASSVRDREFKPQHFGDGTRLSIL.

The chain recombines TRBV10-3 with TRBJ1-4; D perhaps matches TRBD1 (5 bases). Between the trimmed V and J ends, which lost 11 bases and 8 bases, there was a span of 18 bases. The CDR3 is 13 amino acids. Germline assignment: CDR1 ENHRY and CDR2 SYGVKD. CDR3 sequence reads: CAAAARVEEKLFF. The CDR3 DNA follows: TGTGCCGCCGCGGCCAGGGTCGAAGAAAAACTGTTTTTT.

This clone was recorded once. This chain uses TRBV5-8 with TRBJ1-2; D unclear. Trimming cost V 4 bases and J 7 bases, with 8 bases left between them. CDR1 is SGHTS and CDR2 is YDEGEE in the germline V gene. This CDR3 is built from 11 residues. The CDR3 DNA is TGTGCCAGCAGCCCACTAAGTGGCTACACCTTC. It is translated as CASSPLSGYTF. Together with reference TRBV5-8 and TRBJ1-2, the CDR3 gives the full variable domain: EAGVTQSPTHLIKTRGQQATLRCSPISGHTSVYWYQQALGLGLQFLLWYDEGEERNRGNFPPRFSGRQFPNYSSELNVNALELEDSALYLCASSPLSGYTFGSGTRLTVV.

This chain uses TRBV6-1 with TRBJ2-1, with 12 bases lining up with TRBD2. Germline V gene sequence: CDR1 MNHNS, CDR2 SASEGT. The CDR3 loop spans 14 amino acids. V shed 5 bases and J 14 bases; nucleotides not matched to a gene: 10. The chain's CDR3 is CASSKLAGGLGEFF. The CDR3 DNA is TGTGCCAGCAGTAAACTAGCGGGGGGCCTTGGGGAGTTCTTC.

V and J are TRBV5-1 and TRBJ2-5; TRBD2 agrees at 8 bases. The CDR3 sequence is 15 residues long. Germline V gene lookup returns CDR1 SGHRS and CDR2 YFSETQ. J gave up 2 bases and V 2 bases, and 5 bases lay outside the gene matches. The CDR3 spells CASSFSSGGQETQYF. CDR3 bases: TGCGCCAGCAGCTTCTCGAGCGGGGGACAAGAGACCCAGTACTTC.

V is TRBV29-1 and J is TRBJ1-1; TRBD1 matches 7 bases. The CDR3 has 11 residues. Germline-derived CDR1 and CDR2 are SQVTM and ANQGSEA. After removal of 4 bases from V and 6 bases from J, the junction contained 2 bases not matched to a gene. In nucleotides, the CDR3 is TGCAGCGTTGGGACAGGCCCTGAAGCTTTCTTT. Protein product: CSVGTGPEAFF. The full variable domain, completed using reference TRBV29-1 and TRBJ1-1, is SAVISQKPSRDICQRGTSLTIQCQVDSQVTMMFWYRQQPGQSLTLIATANQGSEATYESGFVIDKFPISRPNLTFSTLTVSNMSPEDSSIYLCSVGTGPEAFFGQGTRLTVV.

The rearrangement joins TRBV27 to TRBJ1-6; D possibly corresponds to TRBD1 (6 bases). The CDR3 spans 16 residues. The ends were cut back, 1 base at V and 9 bases at J, with 16 bases in the middle. CDR1 MNHEY and CDR2 SMNVEV come from the germline V gene (reference sequence). Here the CDR3 DNA reads TGTGCCAGCAGTTTATGGCCCAGGGGATACCGTTCACCCCTCCACTTT. This sequence encodes CASSLWPRGYRSPLHF.